This T cell receptor (beta chain) was identified in a study of blood T cell repertoires in COVID-19. Study-level background: There were acute and convalescent COVID-19 samples, and they came from the United States, Italy and Spain. T cells, B-cell-depleted T cells, or PBMCs supplied cDNA or gDNA.

The table came from immunoSEQ multiplex PCR; TCRdb's copy has only in-frame clones and leaves some out. This sample has tens of thousands of clones, with more than 80% found just once. Sequencing used peripheral blood. The sequence derives from a human donor with active COVID-19. The donor label of this sample is uncertain.

CDR3: CASSQEGEGQETQYF. CDR3 sequence (DNA): TGTGCCAGCAGCCAAGAGGGTGAGGGCCAAGAGACCCAGTACTTC. This chain links TRBV3-1 (or the pseudogene TRBV3-2) with TRBJ2-5, with D perhaps TRBD2 (5 bases). Germline-derived CDR1 and CDR2 are LGHDT and YNNKEL (reference sequence). The CDR3 extends over 15 amino acids. Between the trimmed V and J ends, which lost 0 bases and 1 base, there was a span of 9 bases.